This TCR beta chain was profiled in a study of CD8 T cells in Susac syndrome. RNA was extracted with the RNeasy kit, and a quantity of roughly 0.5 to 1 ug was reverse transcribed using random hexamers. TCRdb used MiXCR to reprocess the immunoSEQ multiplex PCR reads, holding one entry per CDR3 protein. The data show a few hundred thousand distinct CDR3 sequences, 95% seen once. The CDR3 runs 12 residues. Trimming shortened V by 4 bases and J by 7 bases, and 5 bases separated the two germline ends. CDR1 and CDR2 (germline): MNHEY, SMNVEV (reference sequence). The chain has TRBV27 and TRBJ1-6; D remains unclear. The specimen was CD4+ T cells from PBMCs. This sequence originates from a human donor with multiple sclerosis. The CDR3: CASSSPNSPLHF. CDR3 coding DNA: TGTGCCAGCAGTTCGCCAAATTCACCCCTCCACTTT.